The 9 T cell receptor beta chains listed next were all sequenced from one sample in a study of T cell repertoires in cytomegalovirus infection. These receptors' targets are unknown. TCRdb reprocessed the reads with MiXCR, giving one entry per CDR3 protein. Of a few hundred thousand distinct CDR3 sequences detected, roughly 42% appear once; the ten largest clones hold about 46%. Sequences were derived from cultured PBMCs, sampled from culture after CMV antigen stimulation. These receptors all stem from a human donor in good health (CMV status not recorded). Some clones in this sample may be carry-over from other donors' samples.

This clonotype has a handful of counts. The chain combines TRBV7-9 with TRBJ2-1; unclear D gene. Trimming took off 7 bases at V and 12 bases at J, with 10 bases between the two ends. Germline V gene lookup returns CDR1 SEHNR and CDR2 FQNEAQ (reference sequence). The CDR3 is 10 residues long. In DNA form, the CDR3 reads TGTGCCAGCACCCCCTCCTGGCAGTTCTTC. It translates to CASTPSWQFF.

This sequence joins TRBV19 and TRBJ1-6; D call uncertain. CDR3 size: 18 residues. V lost 3 bases and J 0 bases, leaving 15 bases between the germline ends. Per the germline V gene, CDR1 is LNHDA and CDR2 is SQIVND (reference sequence). CDR3 in amino acids: CASSILDTFGSYNSPLHF. CDR3 coding DNA: TGTGCCAGTAGTATCCTCGACACCTTTGGCTCCTATAATTCACCCCTCCACTTT.

The J gene is TRBJ1-4, the V gene TRBV14; TRBD1 is a possible D gene (5 bases). Germline V gives CDR1 SGHDN, CDR2 FVKESK. The CDR3 is 15 residues long. Trimming stripped 2 bases from V and 5 bases from J, with 12 bases between. CDR3 sequence: CASSQWIGENEKLFF. The CDR3 DNA sequence: TGTGCCAGCAGCCAATGGATAGGGGAAAATGAAAAACTGTTTTTT.

V usage is TRBV27 and J usage is TRBJ2-5; 10 nucleotides line up with TRBD1. From germline, CDR1 is MNHEY and CDR2 SMNVEV (reference sequence). The CDR3 has 15 amino acids. The trim removed 6 bases at V and 5 bases at J, leaving 9 bases unmatched. CDR3 DNA sequence: TGTGCCAGCAGCCTAGACAGGGGGCGATGGGAGACCCAGTACTTC. Protein product: CASSLDRGRWETQYF.

Details on this clonotype: An end of the junction differs from the germline gene, which may be a read error. The chain combines TRBV4-1 with TRBJ2-3, with 12 bases that match TRBD2. The CDR3 has 18 residues. Germline CDR1 and CDR2: MGHRA and YSYEKL. The CDR3 here is CASSQEGRTSGVTDTQYF. CDR3 nucleotide sequence: TGTGCCAGCAGCCAAGAGGGAAGGACTAGCGGGGTGACAGATACGCAGTATTTT.

This clonotype was found a few times. The V call is TRBV7-6, the J call TRBJ2-1, with TRBD2 matching over 8 bases. V shed 5 bases and J 5 bases; nucleotides not matched to a gene: 5. CDR3 length equals 14 residues. The germline gives CDR1 SGHVS, CDR2 FNYEAQ. The CDR3 sequence is CASSKQLADNEQFF. CDR3 coding DNA: TGTGCCAGCAGCAAACAACTAGCGGACAATGAGCAGTTCTTC.

This sequence joins TRBV28 and TRBJ2-2; a possible D gene is TRBD2 (5 bases). Germline V gene data show CDR1 as MDHEN and CDR2 as SYDVKM. The CDR3 consists of 16 residues. V lost 6 bases and J 0 bases, leaving 14 bases between the germline ends. This CDR3 is CASRPGGLTNTGELFF. CDR3 DNA sequence: TGTGCCAGCAGGCCCGGCGGGTTGACGAACACCGGGGAGCTGTTTTTT.

The chain recombines TRBV6-1 with TRBJ2-1, with 7 positions matching TRBD2. V lost 7 bases, J lost 6 bases, and 12 bases stayed unmatched. CDR3 length: 15 amino acids. The germline CDR1 and CDR2 sequences are MNHNS and SASEGT. The CDR3 region has the DNA TGTGCCAGCACCCAAGGAGCGGGGTCCCTCAATGAGCAGTTCTTC. Translated: CASTQGAGSLNEQFF.

The J gene is TRBJ2-2, the V gene TRBV7-2; tentative D call: TRBD2 (6 bases). V lost 5 bases to trimming and J lost 4 bases, with 11 bases between them. Looked up from germline, CDR1 is SGHTA and CDR2 is FQGNSA. The CDR3 sequence is 14 residues long. The CDR3 bases are TGTGCCAGCAGCGCGGGACCTTCCACCGGGGAGCTGTTTTTT. This codes for CASSAGPSTGELFF.